The 21 T cell receptor beta chains below all came from one sample that was sequenced in a study of T cells expressing NK-cell markers. TCRdb reprocessed the 5' RACE reads and stores each CDR3 protein as one record, lacking DNA. The table for this sample gives 350,000 to 400,000 distinct CDR3 sequences. The specimen was blood T cells: a sorted CD56 or NKG2C T cell subset, CD4+ or CD8+ T cells, or bulk PBMC T cells (not recorded which). These receptors all stem from a woman aged 50 to 60 in good health.

The chain is built from TRBV20-1 and TRBJ1-1; TCRdb's D gene call, TRBD1, goes unchecked for lack of DNA. CDR3 size: 13 residues. Germline V gives CDR1 DFQATT, CDR2 SNEGSKA (reference sequence). The CDR3 spells CSAPRGPDTEAFF.

V is TRBV6-1 and J is TRBJ2-3; TCRdb's D gene call, TRBD2, goes unchecked for lack of DNA. Germline CDR1 is MNHNS and CDR2 is SASEGT. The CDR3 spans 17 residues. The chain's CDR3 is CASSGRASRTGTDTQYF.

The J gene is TRBJ2-3, the V gene TRBV27; there is no DNA to check the TCRdb D call of TRBD1. The CDR3 contains 15 residues. The germline V gene has CDR1 MNHEY and CDR2 SMNVEV (reference sequence). CDR3 protein: CASIRQGAHTDTQYF.

The genes are TRBV19 and TRBJ2-3. Germline values: CDR1 LNHDA, CDR2 SQIVND (reference sequence). CDR3 size: 11 residues. The CDR3 loop is CASSIGDTQYF.

The chain recombines TRBV6-6 with TRBJ2-5. The germline V gene encodes CDR1 MNHNY and CDR2 SVGAGI (reference sequence). The CDR3 has 13 amino acids. CDR3 sequence: CATQRRKQETQYF.

The chain has TRBV5-5 and TRBJ1-5; with no DNA, the TCRdb D assignment of TRBD1 cannot be verified. This CDR3 is built from 15 residues. Germline loops: CDR1 SGHKS, CDR2 YYEKEE (reference sequence). Here the CDR3 reads CASRKGQAINQPQHF. Full variable domain (missing parts from reference TRBV5-5 and TRBJ1-5): DAGVTQSPTHLIKTRGQQVTLRCSPISGHKSVSWYQQVLGQGPQFIFQYYEKEERGRGNFPDRFSARQFPNYSSELNVNALLLGDSALYLCASRKGQAINQPQHFGDGTRLSIL.

The rearrangement uses TRBV5-5 and TRBJ2-2; absent DNA, TCRdb's TRBD1 call cannot be checked. This CDR3 is built from 13 residues. Germline loops: CDR1 SGHKS, CDR2 YYEKEE (reference sequence). This CDR3 is CATGPGVTGELFF.

V gene TRBV15 combines with J gene TRBJ2-4; TCRdb designates TRBD1, a call that cannot be tested without DNA. Germline V gene sequence: CDR1 LNHNV, CDR2 YYDKDF (reference sequence). CDR3 length: 14 amino acids. The CDR3 is CATSGDRGRNIQYF. The complete variable domain, with remaining parts taken from reference TRBV15 and TRBJ2-4, reads DAMVIQNPRYQVTQFGKPVTLSCSQTLNHNVMYWYQQKSSQAPKLLFHYYDKDFNNEADTPDNFQSRRPNTSFCFLDIRSPGLGDTAMYLCATSGDRGRNIQYFGAGTRLSVL.

This chain connects TRBV5-6 to TRBJ2-3. The CDR3 length is 15 residues. Germline V lookup: CDR1 SGHDT, CDR2 YYEEEE. CDR3 residues: CASSLGWTRTDTQYF. Full variable domain (remainder filled in from reference TRBV5-6 and TRBJ2-3): DAGVTQSPTHLIKTRGQQVTLRCSPKSGHDTVSWYQQALGQGPQFIFQYYEEEERQRGNFPDRFSGHQFPNYSSELNVNALLLGDSALYLCASSLGWTRTDTQYFGPGTRLTVL.

The rearrangement links TRBV6-1 to TRBJ2-3; TCRdb selects TRBD2, and the lack of DNA leaves this call unchecked. Germline V gene lookup returns CDR1 MNHNS and CDR2 SASEGT. The CDR3 consists of 16 residues. This chain's CDR3 is CASSLRLAGKSDTQYF.

The chain is built from TRBV20-1 and TRBJ2-5; TCRdb's assignment of TRBD2 cannot be checked, as there is no DNA. Germline V gene data show CDR1 as DFQATT and CDR2 as SNEGSKA (reference sequence). The CDR3 consists of 15 residues. This chain's CDR3 is CSARLAGPLQETQYF.

The chain recombines TRBV20-1 with TRBJ2-7; the TCRdb D gene call, TRBD2, has no DNA to confirm it. This CDR3 is 16 amino acids long. Germline values: CDR1 DFQATT, CDR2 SNEGSKA (reference sequence). The CDR3 here is CSARGFQREGRYEQYF.

The chain uses TRBV30 and TRBJ2-5. Germline lookup yields CDR1 GTSNPN and CDR2 SVGIG (reference sequence). The CDR3 runs to 11 residues. The CDR3 sequence is CAWSVQKTQYF.

The genes are TRBV7-9 and TRBJ2-1; TCRdb proposes TRBD2, but this gene call is untestable without DNA. CDR1 and CDR2 from the germline V gene are SEHNR and FQNEAQ (reference sequence). The CDR3 totals 15 residues. CDR3 protein: CASSPSPGLAVSQFF. Full variable domain (outside the CDR3, taken from reference TRBV7-9 and TRBJ2-1): DTGVSQNPRHKITKRGQNVTFRCDPISEHNRLYWYRQTLGQGPEFLTYFQNEAQLEKSRLLSDRFSAERPKGSFSTLEIQRTEQGDSAMYLCASSPSPGLAVSQFFGPGTRLTVL.

The CDR3: CASSYGDRDIRVGETQYF. This chain uses TRBV6-2 or TRBV6-3 with TRBJ2-5; the D call from TCRdb, TRBD1, cannot be confirmed without DNA. The CDR3 totals 18 residues. Germline assignment: CDR1 MNHEY and CDR2 SVGEGT.

The gene calls are TRBV6-1 and TRBJ1-1; TCRdb lists TRBD1, though no DNA is available to test this call. CDR3 size: 14 residues. Per germline, CDR1 MNHNS and CDR2 SASEGT. CDR3 sequence: CASSATGGRTEAFF.

J is TRBJ2-1 and V is TRBV4-1. This CDR3 has 12 amino acids. Germline V gene sequence: CDR1 MGHRA, CDR2 YSYEKL. CDR3 amino acids: CASSQVVNEQFF.

V gene TRBV9 combines with J gene TRBJ2-1; TCRdb's D call of TRBD2 is untestable without DNA. In germline, CDR1 is SGDLS, CDR2 YYNGEE. The length of the CDR3 is 16 residues. This chain's CDR3 is CASSVLPSGSYNEQFF.

The chain uses TRBV20-1 and TRBJ2-5; TCRdb returns TRBD2, unconfirmable since there is no DNA. Germline assignment: CDR1 DFQATT and CDR2 SNEGSKA (reference sequence). The CDR3 totals 12 residues. CDR3 loop: CSASAGLETQYF.

V usage is TRBV4-1 and J usage is TRBJ1-1. The V gene's germline CDR1 is MGHRA and CDR2 YSYEKL. There are 15 residues in the CDR3. The CDR3 reads CASSQEIHSGTEAFF.

This chain uses TRBV20-1 with TRBJ2-1; TCRdb reports TRBD1, a call that lacks DNA to check it against. The CDR3 runs to 15 residues. CDR1 DFQATT and CDR2 SNEGSKA come from the germline V gene (reference sequence). The CDR3 sequence: CSAKYRGSGYNEQFF.